This T cell receptor (beta chain) came from a study of T cell repertoires in cytomegalovirus infection. Turning to the study itself: Through public TCR beta signatures, both CMV infection and matching HLA type were indicated. Findings of the study overall: Cumulative frequency (of public TCR beta family members) identified carriers of CMV plus the relevant HLA.

On this clonotype itself: Its antigen remains unidentified.

TCRdb called the reads again in MiXCR, with one record for every CDR3 protein. Among around 750,000 distinct CDR3 sequences, around a third were seen once, and the ten largest hold around 12%. The germline V gene has CDR1 SGHNT and CDR2 YYREEE (reference sequence). The CDR3 is 15 amino acids. The V end was cut by 4 bases, the J end by 7 bases, with 17 bases between. The receptor was derived from a human donor in good health (CMV status not recorded). Some clones in this sample may be carry-over from other donors' samples. The chain joins TRBV5-4 to TRBJ1-4; tentative D call: TRBD1 (5 bases). This sample comprised cultured CD8+ T cells from PBMCs, obtained from culture after CMV antigen stimulation. The CDR3 sequence is CASSEYGGIGEKLFF. The CDR3 DNA reads TGTGCCAGCAGCGAATATGGGGGAATCGGTGAAAAACTGTTTTTT.